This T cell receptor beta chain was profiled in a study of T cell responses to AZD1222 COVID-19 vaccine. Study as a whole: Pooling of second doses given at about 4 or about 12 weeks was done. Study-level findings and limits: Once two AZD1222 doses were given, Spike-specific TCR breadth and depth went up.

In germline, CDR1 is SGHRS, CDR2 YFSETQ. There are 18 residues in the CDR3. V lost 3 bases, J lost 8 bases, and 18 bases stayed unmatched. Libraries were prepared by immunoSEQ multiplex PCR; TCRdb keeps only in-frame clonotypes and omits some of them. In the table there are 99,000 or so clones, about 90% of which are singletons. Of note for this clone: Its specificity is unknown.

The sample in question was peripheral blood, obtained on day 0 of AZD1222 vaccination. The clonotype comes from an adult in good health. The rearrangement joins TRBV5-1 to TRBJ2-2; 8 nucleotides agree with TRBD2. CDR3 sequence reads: CASSSLVIAGSSSGELFF. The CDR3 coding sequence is TGCGCCAGCAGCTCCTTAGTGATAGCGGGGAGCTCCTCAGGGGAGCTGTTTTTT. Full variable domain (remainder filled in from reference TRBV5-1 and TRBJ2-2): KAGVTQTPRYLIKTRGQQVTLSCSPISGHRSVSWYQQTPGQGLQFLFEYFSETQRNKGNFPGRFSGRQFSNSRSEMNVSTLELGDSALYLCASSSLVIAGSSSGELFFGEGSRLTVL.